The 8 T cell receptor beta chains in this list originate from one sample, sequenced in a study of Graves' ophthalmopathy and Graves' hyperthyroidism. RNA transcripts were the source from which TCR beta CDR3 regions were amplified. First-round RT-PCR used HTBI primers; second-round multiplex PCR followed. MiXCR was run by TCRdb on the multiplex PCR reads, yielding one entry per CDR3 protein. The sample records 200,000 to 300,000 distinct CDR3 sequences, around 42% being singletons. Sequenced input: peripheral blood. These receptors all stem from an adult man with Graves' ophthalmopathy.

For the CDR3, the DNA is TGCGCCAGCAAGCGGGACTACGAGCAGTACTTC. Amino acid sequence: CASKRDYEQYF. The V and J genes are TRBV10-2 and TRBJ2-7, with 7 bases identical to TRBD2. Germline CDR1 reads WSHSY; CDR2 reads SAAADI. After removal of 7 bases from V and 3 bases from J, the junction contained 0 bases not matched to a gene. The CDR3 loop spans 11 amino acids.

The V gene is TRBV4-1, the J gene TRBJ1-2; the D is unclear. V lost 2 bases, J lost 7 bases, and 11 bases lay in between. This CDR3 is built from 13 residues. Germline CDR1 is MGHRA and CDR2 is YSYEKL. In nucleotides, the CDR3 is TGCGCCAGCAGCCAACTAGGGATCCGTGGCTACACCTTC. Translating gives CASSQLGIRGYTF.

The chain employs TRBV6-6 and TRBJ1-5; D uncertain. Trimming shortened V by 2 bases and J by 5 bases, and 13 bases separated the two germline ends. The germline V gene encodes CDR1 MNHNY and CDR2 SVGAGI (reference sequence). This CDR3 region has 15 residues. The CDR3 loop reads CASSYEGQYYQPQHF. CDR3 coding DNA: TGTGCCAGCAGTTACGAAGGGCAGTACTATCAGCCCCAGCATTTT.

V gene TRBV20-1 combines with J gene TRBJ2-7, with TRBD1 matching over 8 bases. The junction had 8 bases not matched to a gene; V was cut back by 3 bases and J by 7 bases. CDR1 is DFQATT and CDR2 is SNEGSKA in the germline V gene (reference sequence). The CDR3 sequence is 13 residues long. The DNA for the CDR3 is TGCAGTGCTAGGTTGCAGGGGGCGGAAGAGCAGTACTTC. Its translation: CSARLQGAEEQYF.

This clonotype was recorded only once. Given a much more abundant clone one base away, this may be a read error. In DNA, the CDR3 is TGCAGCGTTGAAATCGGCGGGAATCGGCCCCAGCATTTT. Translated, it gives CSVEIGGNRPQHF. The rearrangement uses TRBV29-1 and TRBJ1-5; D not resolved. This CDR3 has 13 amino acids. Germline V lookup: CDR1 SQVTM, CDR2 ANQGSEA.

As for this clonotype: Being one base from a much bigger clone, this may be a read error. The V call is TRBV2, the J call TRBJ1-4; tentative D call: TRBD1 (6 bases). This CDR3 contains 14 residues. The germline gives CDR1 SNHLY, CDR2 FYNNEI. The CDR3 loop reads CAGSVVTGNEKLFF. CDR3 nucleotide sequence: TGTGCCGGCAGTGTGGTCACAGGGAATGAAAAACTGTTTTTT. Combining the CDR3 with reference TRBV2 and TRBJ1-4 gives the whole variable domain EPEVTQTPSHQVTQMGQEVILRCVPISNHLYFYWYRQILGQKVEFLVSFYNNEISEKSEIFDDQFSVERPDGSNFTLKIRSTKLEDSAMYFCAGSVVTGNEKLFFGSGTQLSVL.

The CDR3 DNA sequence: TGTGCCAGTAGTGCTATTCATTCTTCTAACTATGGCTACACCTTC. Translation: CASSAIHSSNYGYTF. V and J are TRBV19 and TRBJ1-2, with D uncertain. From germline, CDR1 is LNHDA and CDR2 SQIVND (reference sequence). CDR3 length: 15 residues. Trimming stripped 5 bases from V and 0 bases from J, with 13 bases between.

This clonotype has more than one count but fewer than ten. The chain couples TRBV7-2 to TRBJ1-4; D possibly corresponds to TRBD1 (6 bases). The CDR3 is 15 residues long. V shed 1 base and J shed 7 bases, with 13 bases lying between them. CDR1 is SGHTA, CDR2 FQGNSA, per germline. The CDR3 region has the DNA TGTGCCAGCAGCTTAGACGGGGGGCGCCGTGAAAAACTGTTTTTT. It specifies CASSLDGGRREKLFF. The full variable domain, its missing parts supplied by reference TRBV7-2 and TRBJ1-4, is GAGVSQSPSNKVTEKGKDVELRCDPISGHTALYWYRQSLGQGLEFLIYFQGNSAPDKSGLPSDRFSAERTGGSVSTLTIQRTQQEDSAVYLCASSLDGGRREKLFFGSGTQLSVL.